One sample yielded the 24 T cell receptor beta chains listed below, sequenced in a study of blood T cell repertoires in COVID-19. Some clones are missing from TCRdb's copy, which holds only in-frame ones; the method was immunoSEQ multiplex PCR. The data contain tens of thousands of clones, roughly nine tenths of them seen just once; the ten biggest clones take up about 5.3%. Material for sequencing was peripheral blood. The receptor set was obtained from a man in his fifties or sixties with acute or convalescent COVID-19.

This clone was seen a handful of times. The rearrangement links TRBV5-4 to TRBJ1-1; possibly TRBD1 for D (6 bases). Deletions cut 5 bases from V and 1 base from J, with 18 bases between. The CDR3 loop spans 16 amino acids. From germline, CDR1 is SGHNT and CDR2 YYREEE (reference sequence). CDR3 nucleotide sequence: TGTGCCAGCAGGAAAGGAGGACAGACGAAGAACACTGAAGCTTTCTTT. Its translation is CASRKGGQTKNTEAFF.

The CDR3 here is CASSQDPSGWEENTIYF. The CDR3 DNA follows: TGCGCCAGCAGCCAAGATCCTTCAGGGTGGGAAGAAAACACCATATATTTT. This chain connects TRBV4-3 to TRBJ1-3; D might be TRBD1 (5 bases). Germline-derived CDR1 and CDR2 are LGHNA and YSLEER. V was pared by 0 bases and J by 6 bases, with 18 bases between. The CDR3 has 17 amino acids.

V is TRBV5-1 and J is TRBJ2-5; 9 nucleotides align to TRBD1. CDR1 and CDR2 from the germline V gene are SGHRS and YFSETQ. CDR3 length equals 14 residues. V shed 3 bases, J shed 5 bases, and the junction held 5 bases outside the gene matches. CDR3 protein: CASSSGQGRETQYF. CDR3 DNA sequence: TGCGCCAGCAGCTCGGGACAGGGAAGGGAGACCCAGTACTTC.

This sequence joins TRBV6-6 and TRBJ2-2, with D perhaps matching TRBD1 (5 bases). The V end was cut by 6 bases, the J end by 0 bases, with 8 bases between. This CDR3 comprises 14 residues. Germline V CDR1 and CDR2: MNHNY, SVGAGI (reference sequence). This CDR3 reads CASRPQANTGELFF. The CDR3 DNA is TGTGCCAGCAGGCCACAGGCGAACACCGGGGAGCTGTTTTTT.

This chain joins TRBV5-1 and TRBJ2-5, with D possibly TRBD2 on 5 matching bases. V shed 4 bases and J shed 5 bases, with 12 bases lying between them. The CDR3 is 13 amino acids. Germline loops: CDR1 SGHRS, CDR2 YFSETQ. The CDR3 DNA follows: TGCGCCAGCAGCGAGGGTTCTAGGGAGACCCAGTACTTC. Protein sequence: CASSEGSRETQYF.

CDR3 bases: TGTGCCAGCAGTTTATTCCAGGGCTTACCGTACGAGCAGTACTTC. Encoded protein: CASSLFQGLPYEQYF. The chain has TRBV27 and TRBJ2-7; TRBD1 is a possible D gene (5 bases). Per germline, CDR1 MNHEY and CDR2 SMNVEV (reference sequence). The CDR3 contains 15 residues. V gave up 1 base and J gave up 4 bases, with 14 bases separating them.

J is TRBJ2-3 and V is TRBV19, with D maybe TRBD1 (8 bases). Germline V gene sequence: CDR1 LNHDA, CDR2 SQIVND (reference sequence). V lost 6 bases and J lost 9, with 16 bases in between. This CDR3 has 13 residues. CDR3 DNA sequence: TGTGCCAGTAGGGGACAGGTCGGGGGGACGCAGTATTTT. This gives the protein CASRGQVGGTQYF.

V and J are TRBV18 and TRBJ2-3; 7 bases match TRBD2. CDR1 is KGHSH, CDR2 LQKENI, per germline. V dropped 3 bases and J dropped 2; count of bases not matched to a gene: 5. The CDR3 consists of 15 residues. The CDR3 sequence: CASSPRGTSTDTQYF. As DNA, the CDR3 is TGTGCCAGCTCACCGCGGGGGACCTCCACAGATACGCAGTATTTT.

The chain has TRBV11-3 and TRBJ1-1; 10 nucleotides align to TRBD1. The CDR3 consists of 13 residues. V gave up 5 bases and J gave up 11 bases; unmatched junction bases: 8. CDR1 and CDR2 (germline): SGHNT, YENEEA. CDR3 nucleotides: TGTGCCAGCAGCCAAAGACAGGGGGCAACGGCTTTCTTT. As protein: CASSQRQGATAFF.

The chain carries TRBV2 and TRBJ2-5, with 8 bases matching TRBD1. The junction had 8 bases not matched to a gene; V was cut back by 4 bases and J by 7 bases. Germline V gene sequence: CDR1 SNHLY, CDR2 FYNNEI. This CDR3 has 14 amino acids. The CDR3, as DNA: TGTGCCAGCAGTGTGGGGACAGGCGGAGGGACCCAGTACTTC. Translation gives CASSVGTGGGTQYF.

The chain combines TRBV7-9 with TRBJ1-1, with a possible D match to TRBD1 (6 bases). This CDR3 spans 14 amino acids. Deletions cut 1 base from V and 7 bases from J, with 13 bases between. Germline V gene data show CDR1 as SEHNR and CDR2 as FQNEAQ (reference sequence). The CDR3: CASSLGGQGNEAFF. CDR3 nucleotide sequence: TGTGCCAGCAGCTTAGGCGGTCAGGGGAATGAAGCTTTCTTT. The entire variable domain, with the rest obtained from reference TRBV7-9 and TRBJ1-1, is as follows: DTGVSQNPRHKITKRGQNVTFRCDPISEHNRLYWYRQTLGQGPEFLTYFQNEAQLEKSRLLSDRFSAERPKGSFSTLEIQRTEQGDSAMYLCASSLGGQGNEAFFGQGTRLTVV.

The J gene is TRBJ1-3, the V gene TRBV7-8, with 8 bases fitting TRBD1. The CDR3 totals 16 residues. V lost 1 base to trimming and J lost 7 bases; unmatched junction nucleotides: 9. Germline V gene data show CDR1 as SGHVS and CDR2 as FQNEAQ. The CDR3 protein is CASSLVNGQGGNTIYF. The CDR3 nucleotides read TGTGCCAGCAGCTTAGTTAATGGACAGGGAGGTAACACCATATATTTT. The complete variable domain, with remaining parts taken from reference TRBV7-8 and TRBJ1-3, reads GAGVSQSPRYKVAKRGQDVALRCDPISGHVSLFWYQQALGQGPEFLTYFQNEAQLDKSGLPSDRFFAERPEGSVSTLKIQRTQQEDSAVYLCASSLVNGQGGNTIYFGEGSWLTVV.

V is TRBV5-1 and J is TRBJ1-5; 7 nucleotides align to TRBD1. Germline V gene data show CDR1 as SGHRS and CDR2 as YFSETQ. With V trimmed by 3 bases and J by 1 base, 1 base remained unmatched. This CDR3 spans 14 amino acids. The CDR3 coding sequence is TGCGCCAGCAGCTCGGGACAGAGCAATCAGCCCCAGCATTTT. This gives the protein CASSSGQSNQPQHF.

CDR3 sequence reads: CASSPSTSHEQYF. The CDR3 bases are TGTGCCAGCTCACCATCTACTTCTCACGAGCAGTACTTC. V gene TRBV18 combines with J gene TRBJ2-7; D gene ambiguous. The CDR3 totals 13 residues. V was pared by 2 bases and J by 5 bases, with 10 bases between. Germline V CDR1 and CDR2: KGHSH, LQKENI.

This clone was detected once. This chain joins TRBV10-3 and TRBJ1-1, with TRBD1 matching over 8 bases. The CDR3 consists of 14 residues. Germline V gives CDR1 ENHRY, CDR2 SYGVKD. The V gene end was trimmed by 2 bases and the J gene end by 11 bases; junction bases not matched to a gene: 10. The CDR3 bases are TGTGCCATCAGTGAGATGCAGGGGGCTACCCGCGCTTTCTTT. Its protein is CAISEMQGATRAFF.

The chain carries TRBV4-2 and TRBJ1-1, with 9 nucleotides matching TRBD1. J gave up 2 bases and V 1 base, and 2 bases lay outside the gene matches. This CDR3 comprises 15 residues. Looked up from germline, CDR1 is LGHNA and CDR2 is YNFKEQ. CDR3 amino acids: CASSQAGQGNTEAFF. In nucleotides, the CDR3 is TGTGCCAGCAGCCAAGCGGGACAGGGAAACACTGAAGCTTTCTTT.

This chain connects TRBV10-3 to TRBJ1-1; D perhaps matches TRBD1 (5 bases). The germline gives CDR1 ENHRY, CDR2 SYGVKD. This CDR3 comprises 14 residues. V shed 7 bases and J shed 1 base, with 13 bases lying between them. Here the CDR3 DNA reads TGTGCCATCAAAGAGAGACAGACGAACACTGAAGCTTTCTTT. Translating it yields CAIKERQTNTEAFF.

The rearrangement uses TRBV2 and TRBJ1-2; D unclear. V was cut by 6 bases and J by 6 bases, with 11 bases left in between. This CDR3 is built from 12 residues. In germline, CDR1 is SNHLY, CDR2 FYNNEI. The CDR3 DNA follows: TGTGCCAGCAGGCTCGACAACCATGGCTACACCTTC. Its protein product is CASRLDNHGYTF.

The rearrangement links TRBV6-5 to TRBJ2-3; 7 bases map to TRBD1. Trimming at V came to 8 bases and at J to 1 base, leaving 6 bases not matched to a gene. The CDR3 length is 14 residues. The V gene's germline CDR1 is MNHEY and CDR2 SVGAGI. The CDR3 sequence is CASVEGAGTDTQYF. The CDR3 DNA reads as TGTGCCAGCGTTGAGGGGGCGGGCACAGATACGCAGTATTTT.

The chain joins TRBV30 to TRBJ2-3; weak D call: TRBD2 (6 bases). The V and J ends lost 5 bases and 2 bases respectively, with 17 bases between them. The CDR3 has 15 residues. The V gene's germline CDR1 is GTSNPN and CDR2 SVGIG (reference sequence). The DNA of the CDR3 is TGTGCCTGGGGGTTCGGGGGAAGTTCCACAGATACGCAGTATTTT. Translation: CAWGFGGSSTDTQYF. Full variable domain (outside the CDR3, taken from reference TRBV30 and TRBJ2-3): SQTIHQWPATLVQPVGSPLSLECTVEGTSNPNLYWYRQAAGRGLQLLFYSVGIGQISSEVPQNLSASRPQDRQFILSSKKLLLSDSGFYLCAWGFGGSSTDTQYFGPGTRLTVL.

The chain recombines TRBV6-5 with TRBJ1-1, with a tentative D call TRBD1 (6 bases). The CDR3 runs 14 residues. The germline V gene encodes CDR1 MNHEY and CDR2 SVGAGI. With 7 bases removed from V and 10 bases from J, the gap between germline ends came to 22 bases. CDR3: CASIQTGVVVAAFF. The CDR3 bases are TGTGCCAGCATCCAGACAGGTGTGGTTGTGGCAGCTTTCTTT.

The chain couples TRBV18 to TRBJ2-1; 10 bases fit TRBD2. With 2 bases clipped from V and 9 bases from J, the junction kept 7 bases outside the gene matches. This CDR3 has 15 residues. The V gene's germline CDR1 is KGHSH and CDR2 LQKENI. The CDR3 protein is CASSPTSGGAGEQFF. The CDR3 DNA reads TGTGCCAGCTCACCAACAAGCGGGGGGGCCGGTGAGCAGTTCTTC.

This clone was detected a few times. This rearrangement joins TRBV3-1 (or the pseudogene TRBV3-2) to TRBJ1-1, with 8 bases that match TRBD1. CDR3 length equals 14 residues. The germline V gene has CDR1 LGHDT and CDR2 YNNKEL (reference sequence). V dropped 5 bases and J dropped 4; count of bases not matched to a gene: 6. The CDR3 here is CASSKAGQGTEAFF. The CDR3 region has the DNA TGTGCCAGCAGCAAAGCCGGACAGGGCACTGAAGCTTTCTTT.

The chain is built from TRBV10-1 and TRBJ1-6; D possibly corresponds to TRBD1 (6 bases). Germline V lookup: CDR1 WNHNN, CDR2 SYGVQD (reference sequence). Trimming left V 2 bases short and J 9 bases short, with 11 bases between. The CDR3 runs to 14 residues. The chain's CDR3 is CASSETRQVSPLHF. The CDR3 DNA is TGCGCCAGCAGTGAGACCCGACAGGTTTCACCCCTCCACTTT.